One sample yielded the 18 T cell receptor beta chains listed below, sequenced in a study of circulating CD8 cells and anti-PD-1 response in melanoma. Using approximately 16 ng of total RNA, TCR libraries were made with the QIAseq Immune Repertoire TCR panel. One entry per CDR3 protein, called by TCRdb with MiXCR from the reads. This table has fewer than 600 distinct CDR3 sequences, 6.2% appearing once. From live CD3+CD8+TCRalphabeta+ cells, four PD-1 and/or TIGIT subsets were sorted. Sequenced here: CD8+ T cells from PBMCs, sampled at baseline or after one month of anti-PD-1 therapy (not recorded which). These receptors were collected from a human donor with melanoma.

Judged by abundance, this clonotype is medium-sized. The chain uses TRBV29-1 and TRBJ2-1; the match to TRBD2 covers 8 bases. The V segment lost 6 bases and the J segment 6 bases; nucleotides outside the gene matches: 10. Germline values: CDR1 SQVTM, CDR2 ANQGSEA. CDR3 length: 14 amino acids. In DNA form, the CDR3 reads TGCAGCGTCGTCCTGCCGGGGGGGCCCAATGAGCAGTTCTTC. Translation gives CSVVLPGGPNEQFF.

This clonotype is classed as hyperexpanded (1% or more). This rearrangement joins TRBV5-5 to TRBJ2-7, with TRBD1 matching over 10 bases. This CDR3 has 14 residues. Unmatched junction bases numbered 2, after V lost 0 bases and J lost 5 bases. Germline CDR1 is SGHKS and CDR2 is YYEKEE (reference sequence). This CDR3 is CASSLGTGGNEQYF. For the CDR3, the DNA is TGTGCCAGCAGCTTGGGGACAGGGGGTAACGAGCAGTACTTC. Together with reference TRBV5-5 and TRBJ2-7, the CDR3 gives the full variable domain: DAGVTQSPTHLIKTRGQQVTLRCSPISGHKSVSWYQQVLGQGPQFIFQYYEKEERGRGNFPDRFSARQFPNYSSELNVNALLLGDSALYLCASSLGTGGNEQYFGPGTRLTVT.

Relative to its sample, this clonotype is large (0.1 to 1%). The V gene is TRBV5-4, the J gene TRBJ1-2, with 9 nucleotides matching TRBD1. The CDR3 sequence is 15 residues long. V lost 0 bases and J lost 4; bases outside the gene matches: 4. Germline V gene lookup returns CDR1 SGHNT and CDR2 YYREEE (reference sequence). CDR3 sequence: CASSLGRDRAYGYTF. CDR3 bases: TGTGCCAGCAGCTTGGGGCGGGACAGGGCCTATGGCTACACCTTC.

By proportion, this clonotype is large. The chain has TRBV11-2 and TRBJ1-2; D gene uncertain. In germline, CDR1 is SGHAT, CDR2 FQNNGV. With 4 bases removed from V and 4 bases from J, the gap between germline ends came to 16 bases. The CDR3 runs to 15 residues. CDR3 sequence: CASSSFSGLGYGYTF. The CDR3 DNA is TGTGCCAGCAGCTCGTTCTCGGGTCTCGGCTATGGCTACACCTTC.

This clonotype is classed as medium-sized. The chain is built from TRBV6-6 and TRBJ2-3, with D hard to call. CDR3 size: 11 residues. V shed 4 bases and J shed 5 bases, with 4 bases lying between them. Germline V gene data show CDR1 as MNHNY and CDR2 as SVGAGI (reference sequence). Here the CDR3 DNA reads TGTGCCAGCAGTTGGGGAGATACGCAGTATTTT. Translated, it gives CASSWGDTQYF.

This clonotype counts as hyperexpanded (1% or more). The CDR3 DNA is TGTGCCAGCACCGGGGACACTTCAACTAATGAAAAACTGTTTTTT. Its protein is CASTGDTSTNEKLFF. V gene TRBV2 combines with J gene TRBJ1-4; possible D gene TRBD1, 6 bases. The V gene's germline CDR1 is SNHLY and CDR2 FYNNEI. V gave up 7 bases and J gave up 0 bases, with 12 bases separating them. There are 15 residues in the CDR3.

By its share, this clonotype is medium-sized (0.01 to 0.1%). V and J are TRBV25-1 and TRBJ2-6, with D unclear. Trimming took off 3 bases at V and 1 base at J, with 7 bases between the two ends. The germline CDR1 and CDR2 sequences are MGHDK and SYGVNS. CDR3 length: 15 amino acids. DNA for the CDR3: TGTGCCAGCAGTGACATGGGATCTGGGGCCAACGTCCTGACTTTC. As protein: CASSDMGSGANVLTF.

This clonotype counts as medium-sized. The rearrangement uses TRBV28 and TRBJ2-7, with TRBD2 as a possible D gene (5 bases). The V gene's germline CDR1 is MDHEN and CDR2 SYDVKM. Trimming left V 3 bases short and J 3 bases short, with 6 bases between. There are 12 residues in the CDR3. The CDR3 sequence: CASSFEGYEQYF. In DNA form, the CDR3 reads TGTGCCAGCAGTTTTGAGGGCTACGAGCAGTACTTC. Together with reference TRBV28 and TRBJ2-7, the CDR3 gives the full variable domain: DVKVTQSSRYLVKRTGEKVFLECVQDMDHENMFWYRQDPGLGLRLIYFSYDVKMKEKGDIPEGYSVSREKKERFSLILESASTNQTSMYLCASSFEGYEQYFGPGTRLTVT.

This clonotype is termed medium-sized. CDR3 in DNA: TGTGCCAGTAGTATGACAGGGGGAATCTACGAGCAGTACTTC. It is translated as CASSMTGGIYEQYF. The chain recombines TRBV19 with TRBJ2-7; 9 bases line up with TRBD1. V shed 3 bases, J shed 3 bases, and the junction held 3 bases outside the gene matches. This CDR3 contains 14 residues. Germline V CDR1 and CDR2: LNHDA, SQIVND (reference sequence).

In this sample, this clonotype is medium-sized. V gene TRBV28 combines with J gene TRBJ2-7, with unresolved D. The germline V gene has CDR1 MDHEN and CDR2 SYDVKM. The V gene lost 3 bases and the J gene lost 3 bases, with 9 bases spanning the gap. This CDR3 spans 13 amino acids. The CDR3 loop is CASSLDDIYEQYF. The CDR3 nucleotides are TGTGCCAGCAGTTTGGATGATATCTACGAGCAGTACTTC.

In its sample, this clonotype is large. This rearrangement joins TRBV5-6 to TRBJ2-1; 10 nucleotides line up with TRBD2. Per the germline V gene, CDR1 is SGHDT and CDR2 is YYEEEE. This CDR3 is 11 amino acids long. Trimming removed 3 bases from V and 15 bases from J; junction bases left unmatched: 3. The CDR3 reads CASSWSGGAFF. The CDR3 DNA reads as TGTGCCAGCAGCTGGAGCGGGGGGGCGTTCTTC.

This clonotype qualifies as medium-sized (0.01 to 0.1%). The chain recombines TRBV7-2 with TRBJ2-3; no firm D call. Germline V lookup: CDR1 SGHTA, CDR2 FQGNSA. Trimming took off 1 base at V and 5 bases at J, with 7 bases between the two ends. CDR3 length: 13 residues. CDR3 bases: TGTGCCAGCAGCTTAGTTTCCCGAGATACGCAGTATTTT. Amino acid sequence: CASSLVSRDTQYF.

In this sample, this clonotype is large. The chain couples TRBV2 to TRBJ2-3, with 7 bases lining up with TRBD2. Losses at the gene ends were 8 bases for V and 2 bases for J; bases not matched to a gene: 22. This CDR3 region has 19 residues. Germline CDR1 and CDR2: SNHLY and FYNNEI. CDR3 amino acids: CASDGSGTNYRKDTDTQYF. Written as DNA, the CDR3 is TGTGCCAGCGACGGCAGCGGGACTAACTACCGTAAGGACACAGATACGCAGTATTTT.

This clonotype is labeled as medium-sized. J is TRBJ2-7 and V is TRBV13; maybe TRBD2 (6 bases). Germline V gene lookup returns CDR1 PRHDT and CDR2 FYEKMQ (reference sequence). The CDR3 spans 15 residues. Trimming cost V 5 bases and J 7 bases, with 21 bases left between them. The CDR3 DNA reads TGTGCCAGCAGCACAACGGGACCTGGGACTTTGGAGCAGTACTTC. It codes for CASSTTGPGTLEQYF. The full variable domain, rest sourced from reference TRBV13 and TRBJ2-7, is AAGVIQSPRHLIKEKRETATLKCYPIPRHDTVYWYQQGPGQDPQFLISFYEKMQSDKGSIPDRFSAQQFSDYHSELNMSSLELGDSALYFCASSTTGPGTLEQYFGPGTRLTVT.

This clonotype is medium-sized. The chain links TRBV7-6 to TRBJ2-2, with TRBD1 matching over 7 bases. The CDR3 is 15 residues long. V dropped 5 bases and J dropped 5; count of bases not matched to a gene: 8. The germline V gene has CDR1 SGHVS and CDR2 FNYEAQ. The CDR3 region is CASSATTGRTGELFF. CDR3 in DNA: TGTGCCAGCAGCGCCACGACAGGGCGAACCGGGGAGCTGTTTTTT.

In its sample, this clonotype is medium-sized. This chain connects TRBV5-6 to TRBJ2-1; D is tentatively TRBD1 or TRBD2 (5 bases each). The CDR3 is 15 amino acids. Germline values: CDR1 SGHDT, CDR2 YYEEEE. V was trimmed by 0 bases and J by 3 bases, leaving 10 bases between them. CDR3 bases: TGTGCCAGCAGCTTGGGGGGACCCCACTACAATGAGCAGTTCTTC. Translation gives CASSLGGPHYNEQFF. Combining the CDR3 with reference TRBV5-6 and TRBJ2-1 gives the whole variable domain DAGVTQSPTHLIKTRGQQVTLRCSPKSGHDTVSWYQQALGQGPQFIFQYYEEEERQRGNFPDRFSGHQFPNYSSELNVNALLLGDSALYLCASSLGGPHYNEQFFGPGTRLTVL.

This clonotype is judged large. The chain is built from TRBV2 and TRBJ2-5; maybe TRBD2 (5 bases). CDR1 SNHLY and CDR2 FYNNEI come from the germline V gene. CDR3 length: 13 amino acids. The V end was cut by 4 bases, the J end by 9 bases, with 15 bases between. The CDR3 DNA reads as TGTGCCAGCAGTGCCAGAGGGCCGGAGGCCCAGTACTTC. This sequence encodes CASSARGPEAQYF. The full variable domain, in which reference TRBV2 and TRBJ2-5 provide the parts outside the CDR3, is EPEVTQTPSHQVTQMGQEVILRCVPISNHLYFYWYRQILGQKVEFLVSFYNNEISEKSEIFDDQFSVERPDGSNFTLKIRSTKLEDSAMYFCASSARGPEAQYFGPGTRLLVL.

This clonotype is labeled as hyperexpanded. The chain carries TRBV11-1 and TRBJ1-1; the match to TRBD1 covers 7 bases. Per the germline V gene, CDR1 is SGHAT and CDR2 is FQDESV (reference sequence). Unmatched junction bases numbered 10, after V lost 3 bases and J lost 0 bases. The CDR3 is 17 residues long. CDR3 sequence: CASSFLRQGSMNTEAFF. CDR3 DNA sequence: TGTGCCAGCAGCTTCTTGCGACAGGGAAGCATGAACACTGAAGCTTTCTTT.